These T cell receptor beta chains were read from a single sample in a study of T cells in Graves' hyperthyroidism and ophthalmopathy. TCRdb reprocessed the multiplex PCR reads with MiXCR, giving one entry per CDR3 protein. The sample contains 300,000 or so distinct CDR3 sequences, roughly a fifth of which appear only once. Source material: blood. The receptors stem from a woman between 45 and 65 years old with Graves' hyperthyroidism. Both conserved end residues are trimmed from each CDR3. Where a row states a size, it is once, few, many or the class of an expanded clone; other rows omit it.

J gene: TRBJ2-7; V gene: TRBV30; clone size: NA; CDR3 protein: AWTAPGISYEQY
J gene: TRBJ1-1; V gene: TRBV27; clone size: NA; CDR3 protein: ASSSPTVNTEAF
J gene: TRBJ2-1; V gene: TRBV7-9; clone size: many; CDR3 protein: ASSRTGYEQF
J gene: TRBJ1-2; V gene: TRBV19; clone size: NA; CDR3 protein: ASSIRVAAGLNGYT
J gene: TRBJ1-1; V gene: TRBV5-4; clone size: NA; CDR3 protein: ASSLTGHNTEAF
J gene: TRBJ2-7; V gene: TRBV27; clone size: many; CDR3 protein: ASSLMAGVNFYEQY
J gene: TRBJ2-1; V gene: TRBV7-2; clone size: NA; CDR3 protein: ASSLTGGMVNEQF
J gene: TRBJ2-7; V gene: TRBV29-1; clone size: many; CDR3 protein: SVVENDGNEQY
J gene: TRBJ1-1; V gene: TRBV19; clone size: few; CDR3 protein: ASSSVDRGLTEAF
J gene: TRBJ2-1; V gene: TRBV12-3/TRBV12-4; clone size: many; CDR3 protein: ASTEGTRRNEQF
J gene: TRBJ1-4; V gene: TRBV28; clone size: many; CDR3 protein: ASTGKLNEKLF
J gene: TRBJ1-5; V gene: TRBV5-8; clone size: many; CDR3 protein: ASSPRQGLSNQPQH
J gene: TRBJ2-3; V gene: TRBV2; clone size: once; CDR3 protein: ASSFTTSTDTQY
J gene: TRBJ2-5; V gene: TRBV7-2; clone size: many; CDR3 protein: ASSKDSITQY
J gene: TRBJ2-7; V gene: TRBV19; clone size: NA; CDR3 protein: ASSRGDRGNEQY
J gene: TRBJ1-5; V gene: TRBV6-1; clone size: NA; CDR3 protein: ASSPGTPLEHQPQH
J gene: TRBJ2-3; V gene: TRBV5-5; clone size: few; CDR3 protein: ASSLSHPGGAGDTQY
J gene: TRBJ2-7; V gene: TRBV2; clone size: many; CDR3 protein: ASSTGQSYEQY
J gene: TRBJ2-3; V gene: TRBV13; clone size: many; CDR3 protein: ASSLNEFQTATDTQY
J gene: TRBJ2-3; V gene: TRBV2; clone size: NA; CDR3 protein: ASSHSAASTDTQY
J gene: TRBJ2-2; V gene: TRBV7-3; clone size: many; CDR3 protein: ASGSGSGTTNTGELF
J gene: TRBJ2-2; V gene: TRBV6-1; clone size: many; CDR3 protein: AIRTGRSTGELF
J gene: TRBJ2-5; V gene: TRBV5-8; clone size: NA; CDR3 protein: ASSAKLASQETQY
J gene: TRBJ1-1; V gene: TRBV6-5; clone size: many; CDR3 protein: ASSYAGGAF
J gene: TRBJ1-1; V gene: TRBV11-2; clone size: few; CDR3 protein: ASSYRDIQNTEAF
J gene: TRBJ1-4; V gene: TRBV10-3; clone size: NA; CDR3 protein: AISESQGIGGEKLF
J gene: TRBJ1-3; V gene: TRBV7-9; clone size: NA; CDR3 protein: ASSLSGDRNTIY
J gene: TRBJ2-7; V gene: TRBV20-1; clone size: NA; CDR3 protein: SAMGGPADLEQY
J gene: TRBJ2-7; V gene: TRBV28; clone size: many; CDR3 protein: ASSFRGRGYEQY
J gene: TRBJ2-2; V gene: TRBV5-1; clone size: many; CDR3 protein: ASSFMAGGELF
J gene: TRBJ1-1; V gene: TRBV13; clone size: many; CDR3 protein: ASSLGAAEAF
J gene: TRBJ2-5; V gene: TRBV28; clone size: many; CDR3 protein: ASSLPDGGLETQY
J gene: TRBJ2-7; V gene: TRBV24-1; clone size: many; CDR3 protein: ATSDPTSGKTYEQY
J gene: TRBJ2-3; V gene: TRBV2; clone size: NA; CDR3 protein: ASSLLAGAADTQY
J gene: TRBJ2-1; V gene: TRBV11-2; clone size: many; CDR3 protein: ASSQDRHNEQF
J gene: TRBJ1-1; V gene: TRBV20-1; clone size: NA; CDR3 protein: GARGRGTEAF
J gene: TRBJ2-7; V gene: TRBV27; clone size: few; CDR3 protein: ASSFSGQGRSYEQY
J gene: TRBJ2-5; V gene: TRBV18; clone size: many; CDR3 protein: ASSPGQGRVKTQY
J gene: TRBJ2-7; V gene: TRBV7-9; clone size: NA; CDR3 protein: ASSITEVISYEQY
J gene: TRBJ2-6; V gene: TRBV20-1; clone size: many; CDR3 protein: SAGANVLT
J gene: TRBJ2-1; V gene: TRBV6-2/TRBV6-3; clone size: many; CDR3 protein: ASSKSFGVRDNEQF
J gene: TRBJ2-1; V gene: TRBV10-3; clone size: many; CDR3 protein: AIGPPLAGNSYNEQF
J gene: TRBJ2-3; V gene: TRBV2; clone size: many; CDR3 protein: ASWSPVTDTQY
J gene: TRBJ1-1; V gene: TRBV15; clone size: few; CDR3 protein: ATSRSQMNTEAF
J gene: TRBJ1-2; V gene: TRBV28; clone size: many; CDR3 protein: ASSLSSRAYGYT
J gene: TRBJ2-2; V gene: TRBV18; clone size: many; CDR3 protein: ASSGRSGELF
J gene: TRBJ2-6; V gene: TRBV3-1; clone size: few; CDR3 protein: ASSQETGVGANVLT
J gene: TRBJ2-5; V gene: TRBV19; clone size: many; CDR3 protein: ASSTLNNLQETQY
J gene: TRBJ1-2; V gene: TRBV6-1; clone size: many; CDR3 protein: ASSEEMWQIDAGYT
J gene: TRBJ1-5; V gene: TRBV24-1; clone size: NA; CDR3 protein: ATSGNSNQPQH
J gene: TRBJ2-3; V gene: TRBV6-2/TRBV6-3; clone size: few; CDR3 protein: ASRSGGQGKNTQY
J gene: TRBJ1-1; V gene: TRBV28; clone size: many; CDR3 protein: ASSSPGRINTEAF
J gene: TRBJ2-2; V gene: TRBV19; clone size: NA; CDR3 protein: ASSMRGLAGVNTGELF
J gene: TRBJ2-7; V gene: TRBV7-9; clone size: NA; CDR3 protein: ASSLRLYEQY
J gene: TRBJ1-1; V gene: TRBV12-3/TRBV12-4; clone size: NA; CDR3 protein: ASYIRGWNTEAF
J gene: TRBJ2-2; V gene: TRBV28; clone size: many; CDR3 protein: CTGGANTGELF
J gene: TRBJ2-2; V gene: TRBV9; clone size: NA; CDR3 protein: ASSGMGANTGELF
J gene: TRBJ1-2; V gene: TRBV28; clone size: many; CDR3 protein: ASRTDRGGYGYT
J gene: TRBJ1-2; V gene: TRBV5-8; clone size: many; CDR3 protein: ASSHGRLGGYT
J gene: TRBJ1-1; V gene: TRBV24-1; clone size: many; CDR3 protein: ATPGCTEAF